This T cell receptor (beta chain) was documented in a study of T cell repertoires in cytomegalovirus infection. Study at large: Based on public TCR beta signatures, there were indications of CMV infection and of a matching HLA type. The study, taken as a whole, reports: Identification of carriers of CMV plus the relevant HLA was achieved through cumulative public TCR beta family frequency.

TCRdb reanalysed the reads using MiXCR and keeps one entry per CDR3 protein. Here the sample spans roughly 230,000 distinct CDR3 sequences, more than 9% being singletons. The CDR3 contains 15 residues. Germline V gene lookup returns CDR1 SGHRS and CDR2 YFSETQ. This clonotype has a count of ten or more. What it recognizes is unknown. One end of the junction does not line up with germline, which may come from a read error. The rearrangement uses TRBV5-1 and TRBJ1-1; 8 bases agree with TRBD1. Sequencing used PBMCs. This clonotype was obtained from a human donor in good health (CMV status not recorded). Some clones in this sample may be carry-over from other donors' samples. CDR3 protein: CASSLGQGRGTEAFF. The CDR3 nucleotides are TGTGCCAGCAGCTTAGGACAGGGCCGGGGCACTGAAGCTTTCTTT.